The present T cell receptor beta chain was sequenced within a study of beta chain features in type 1 diabetes. Overall study results and limits: Moderate but significant shortening of TCRB CDR3s was recorded in all four CD4+ subsets from Type 1 diabetes patients.

Sorted populations all exceeded 98% purity. The CDR3 loop spans 13 amino acids. Trimming stripped 10 bases from V and 0 bases from J, with 11 bases between. Germline V CDR1 and CDR2: SGHNT, YENEEA. As regards this clone: Its antigen is unknown.

Reverse transcription of all isolated RNA meant that expressed TCRB transcripts were sequenced. The method was immunoSEQ multiplex PCR; TCRdb's version includes in-frame clones alone and lacks a portion of them. This table holds approximately 360,000 clones, approximately 12% found once. The sequenced material came from naive CD4+ T cells from blood. The chain links TRBV11-3 to TRBJ2-3; D might be TRBD2 (5 bases). This clonotype was obtained from a woman under 30 with type 1 diabetes. The CDR3: CATLSGSTDTQYF. Written as DNA, the CDR3 is TGTGCCACCCTCAGCGGCAGCACAGATACGCAGTATTTT.